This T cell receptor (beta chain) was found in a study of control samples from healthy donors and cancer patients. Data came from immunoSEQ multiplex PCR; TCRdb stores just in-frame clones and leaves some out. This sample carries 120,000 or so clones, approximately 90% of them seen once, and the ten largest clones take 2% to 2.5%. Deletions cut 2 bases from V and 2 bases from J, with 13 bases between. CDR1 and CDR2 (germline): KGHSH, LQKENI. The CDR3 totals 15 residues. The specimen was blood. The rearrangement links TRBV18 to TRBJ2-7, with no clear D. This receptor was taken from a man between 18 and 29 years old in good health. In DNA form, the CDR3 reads TGTGCCAGCTCACCAGGCTGGTCCCTGACCTACGAGCAGTACTTC. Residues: CASSPGWSLTYEQYF.